Listed here are 10 T cell receptor beta chains from one sample, sequenced in a study of regulatory T cells in long-lasting Graves disease (dated by TCRdb to the early 2020s). The protocol used for the library was multiplex PCR. The instrument was an Illumina HiSeq 4000. TCR beta libraries were built with iRepertoire HTBI primers and Arm-PCR amplification of CDR3 regions. TCRdb handled the public reads itself, with Q25 trimming in fastp and clone calling in MiXCR, and kept productive beta chains. Rows merge per CDR3 protein into single entries with the most common DNA and genes. The sample has 360,000 or so distinct CDR3 sequences on record, around 17% of them singletons. The top ten clonotypes cover 25% to 30% of the sample. Sample time point, as interpreted from the label and publication: newly diagnosed GD, antithyroid drugs for less than 3 months. For both TCR sequencing and RNA sequencing, RNA was extracted from PBMCs in TRIzol.

This same sample was also part of a study on T cells in Graves' hyperthyroidism and ophthalmopathy.

The specimen was peripheral blood mononuclear cells (PBMCs), collected at new diagnosis, from a patient treated with antithyroid drugs. These receptors were collected from a middle-aged man with Graves disease. Donor details come from another sample of the same person, matched by shared clones.

The chain links TRBV7-2 to TRBJ2-5; TRBD2 agrees at 7 bases. Unmatched junction bases numbered 15, after V lost 9 bases and J lost 5 bases. The CDR3 length is 15 residues. Per germline, CDR1 SGHTA and CDR2 FQGNSA. The CDR3 region has the DNA TGTGCCAGTAGTCCCGGGGAGGGGCTTGTGGAGACCCAGTACTTC. Its protein is CASSPGEGLVETQYF.

This clonotype has at least ten counts. The chain combines TRBV20-1 with TRBJ2-1; no definite D call. CDR3 length equals 15 residues. Germline CDR1 reads DFQATT; CDR2 reads SNEGSKA (reference sequence). Trimming removed 1 base from V and 4 bases from J, with 14 bases in between. In DNA, the CDR3 is TGCAGTGCTAGAGCCGGACCGTCTGCATACAATGAGCAGTTCTTC. Its protein product is CSARAGPSAYNEQFF.

This clonotype has a count of ten or more. The rearrangement uses TRBV20-1 and TRBJ2-1; TRBD2 might be the D (6 bases). Germline V gene lookup returns CDR1 DFQATT and CDR2 SNEGSKA (reference sequence). This CDR3 spans 11 amino acids. The germline V and J ends were trimmed by 6 bases and 8 bases, with 11 bases remaining between them. CDR3 nucleotide sequence: TGCAGTGCGCGCTGGGGGGATGAGCAGTTCTTC. Translating gives CSARWGDEQFF.

The sample holds many counts of this clonotype. This chain connects TRBV11-2 to TRBJ2-1, with 10 nucleotides matching TRBD2. Trimming removed 1 base from V and 0 bases from J; junction bases left unmatched: 3. From germline, CDR1 is SGHAT and CDR2 FQNNGV. This CDR3 has 17 amino acids. The CDR3 DNA follows: TGTGCCAGCAGCTTAGCGACTAGCGGGTTCTCCTACAATGAGCAGTTCTTC. Protein sequence: CASSLATSGFSYNEQFF.

The sample holds many counts of this clonotype. The J gene is TRBJ1-1, the V gene TRBV28; D remains ambiguous. Trimming pared 1 base from V and 1 base from J, leaving 4 bases between. CDR3 length: 13 residues. Germline assignment: CDR1 MDHEN and CDR2 SYDVKM. This chain's CDR3 is CASSLSGNTEAFF. As DNA, the CDR3 is TGTGCCAGCAGTTTATCTGGGAACACTGAAGCTTTCTTT.

On this clonotype itself: A clone one base away is much larger, so this may be a read error. The V and J genes are TRBV30 and TRBJ2-2; tentative D call: TRBD2 (6 bases). The CDR3 extends over 12 amino acids. CDR1 is GTSNPN and CDR2 is SVGIG in the germline V gene (reference sequence). This chain's CDR3 is CAWSGEVGEPFF. The CDR3 nucleotides read TGTGCCTGGAGTGGGGAGGTCGGGGAGCCGTTTTTT.

The J gene is TRBJ1-6, the V gene TRBV7-6; D gene uncertain. V was cut by 0 bases and J by 7 bases, with 10 bases left in between. There are 15 residues in the CDR3. Germline lookup yields CDR1 SGHVS and CDR2 FNYEAQ. This chain's CDR3 is CASSLAVPGNSPLHF. The DNA for the CDR3 is TGTGCCAGCAGCTTAGCGGTGCCTGGGAATTCACCCCTCCACTTT.

This clonotype was seen repeatedly, ten times or more. V gene TRBV11-3 combines with J gene TRBJ1-2, with a possible D match to TRBD1 (6 bases). From germline, CDR1 is SGHNT and CDR2 YENEEA. V lost 5 bases and J lost 8, with 18 bases in between. The CDR3 has 14 residues. CDR3 amino acids: CASSPLAGESGYTF. The DNA of the CDR3 is TGTGCCAGCAGCCCCCTAGCAGGGGAAAGCGGCTACACCTTC.

This clonotype was found a few times. This chain joins TRBV29-1 and TRBJ1-4, with 7 bases aligning to TRBD1. The CDR3 length is 13 residues. Germline V gene sequence: CDR1 SQVTM, CDR2 ANQGSEA. V was pared by 7 bases and J by 3 bases, with 5 bases of the junction left unmatched. This CDR3 is CSGSQGANEKLFF. CDR3 DNA sequence: TGCAGCGGGAGTCAGGGGGCTAATGAAAAACTGTTTTTT.

The CDR3 protein is CASSRLAGIEYEQYF. The CDR3 DNA is TGTGCCAGCAGCCGACTAGCGGGCATTGAGTACGAGCAGTACTTC. This chain uses TRBV3-1 with TRBJ2-7; 10 nucleotides match TRBD2. Germline V gene sequence: CDR1 LGHDT, CDR2 YNNKEL (reference sequence). The CDR3 sequence is 15 residues long. V lost 4 bases, J lost 4 bases, and 7 bases stayed unmatched.